The text below deals with one T cell receptor beta chain. Its specificity is unknown. The data stem from a study of T-cell memory formation after mild COVID-19. Study-wide findings and caveats: Pre-infection memory carried some responding clones, suggesting that cross-reactive memory joined. Second-wave clones peaking on day 37 lacked confirmed SARS-CoV-2 specificity. Among clones contracting day 15 to 85, CD4/CD8 was balanced, whereas later expanders leaned CD4+.

TCRdb re-analysed the 5' RACE reads in MiXCR, keeping a single row per CDR3 protein. The sample lists under 50,000 distinct CDR3 sequences, 7.5% to 10% occurring once. Germline-derived CDR1 and CDR2 are SGHTA and FQGTGA. J gave up 5 bases and V 5 bases, and 10 bases lay outside the gene matches. CDR3 length equals 15 residues. The sequence was collected from an adult woman who had mild COVID-19 (a few samples of this study predate the infection). Cell type and time point are not known. V gene TRBV7-3 combines with J gene TRBJ2-5; 8 bases are a match to TRBD2. The sample comprised PBMCs or a T cell subset sorted from them (not recorded which). DNA for the CDR3: TGTGCCAGCAGCCCCCTAGCGGGCAGAGGGGAGACCCAGTACTTC. It codes for CASSPLAGRGETQYF. The complete variable domain, with remaining parts taken from reference TRBV7-3 and TRBJ2-5, reads GAGVSQTPSNKVTEKGKYVELRCDPISGHTALYWYRQSLGQGPEFLIYFQGTGAADDSGLPNDRFFAVRPEGSVSTLKIQRTERGDSAVYLCASSPLAGRGETQYFGPGTRLLVL.